The 14 T cell receptor beta chains reported below all come from one sample, sequenced in a study of Tregs in tolerant kidney transplant recipients (dated by TCRdb to about 2019). The library was made by the immunoSEQ multiplex PCR assay. Imported from immuneACCESS, the table was reduced by TCRdb to in-frame sequences with V and J called. These copies leave out some clones; in studies compared against another copy, an unresolved V gene accounts for under half, and the cause of the remainder is not known. Recorded for this sample are about 110,000 clones; 90% of them occurred a single time. Clones ranked in the top ten supply nearly 0.35% of the sample. This sample's time point label indicates: blood sample drawn before combined kidney and bone marrow transplant. Here the sequenced sample was CD4+ T cells from blood, taken before the transplant. The receptor source for this set is a human donor who received a combined kidney and bone marrow transplant.

The chain joins TRBV14 to TRBJ2-1; maybe TRBD2 (6 bases). V lost 1 base and J lost 14, with 15 bases in between. The CDR3 is made up of 13 amino acids. Germline loops: CDR1 SGHDN, CDR2 FVKESK. In DNA, the CDR3 is TGTGCCAGCAGCCAAGTACCGGGACTTCAGGAGTTCTTC. Amino acid sequence: CASSQVPGLQEFF. Full variable domain (outside the CDR3, taken from reference TRBV14 and TRBJ2-1): EAGVTQFPSHSVIEKGQTVTLRCDPISGHDNLYWYRRVMGKEIKFLLHFVKESKQDESGMPNNRFLAERTGGTYSTLKVQPAELEDSGVYFCASSQVPGLQEFFGPGTRLTVL.

The V gene is TRBV14, the J gene TRBJ1-1; D perhaps matches TRBD1 (5 bases). The CDR3 has 12 amino acids. Germline V lookup: CDR1 SGHDN, CDR2 FVKESK. V lost 1 base, J lost 12 bases, and 12 bases lay in between. The CDR3 DNA reads as TGTGCCAGCAGCCAAGCTCAGGGTTCGACTTTCTTT. The encoded protein is CASSQAQGSTFF. Together with reference TRBV14 and TRBJ1-1, the CDR3 gives the full variable domain: EAGVTQFPSHSVIEKGQTVTLRCDPISGHDNLYWYRRVMGKEIKFLLHFVKESKQDESGMPNNRFLAERTGGTYSTLKVQPAELEDSGVYFCASSQAQGSTFFGQGTRLTVV.

The chain couples TRBV28 to TRBJ1-4; D unresolved. The CDR3 length is 16 residues. V was cut by 2 bases and J by 4 bases, with 14 bases left in between. Germline values: CDR1 MDHEN, CDR2 SYDVKM. CDR3 amino acids: CASSLDNSLNNEKLFF. CDR3 coding DNA: TGTGCCAGCAGTTTAGATAACAGTTTAAATAATGAAAAACTGTTTTTT.

This chain connects TRBV6-5 to TRBJ2-7, with 8 nucleotides matching TRBD2. Germline V CDR1 and CDR2: MNHEY, SVGAGI. Unmatched junction bases numbered 10, after V lost 2 bases and J lost 4 bases. The CDR3 is 16 amino acids. The CDR3 loop is CASSYPSSPGGYEQYF. In nucleotides, the CDR3 is TGTGCCAGCAGTTACCCGTCTTCTCCGGGGGGGTACGAGCAGTACTTC.

This clone came up once. This chain links TRBV28 with TRBJ2-7; 12 bases fit TRBD2. CDR1 MDHEN and CDR2 SYDVKM come from the germline V gene. This CDR3 has 17 residues. Trimming cost V 5 bases and J 9 bases; bases outside gene matches: 17. The CDR3 protein is CASSPAGLAGSNRGQYF. DNA for the CDR3: TGTGCCAGCAGTCCGGCGGGACTAGCGGGTTCTAACCGGGGGCAGTACTTC.

V gene TRBV27 combines with J gene TRBJ1-5, with 8 bases matching TRBD1. V shed 6 bases, J shed 2 bases, and the junction held 18 bases outside the gene matches. The CDR3 is 19 residues long. Germline V CDR1 and CDR2: MNHEY, SMNVEV (reference sequence). In DNA, the CDR3 is TGTGCCAGCAGACGGTCCGGGACAGGAGCTTTGTCGGGCAATCAGCCCCAGCATTTT. Translated, it gives CASRRSGTGALSGNQPQHF.

This rearrangement joins TRBV5-1 to TRBJ2-1, with D tentatively TRBD2 (5 bases). CDR3 length: 13 amino acids. Trimming shortened V by 4 bases and J by 9 bases, and 14 bases separated the two germline ends. Germline lookup yields CDR1 SGHRS and CDR2 YFSETQ. DNA for the CDR3: TGCGCCAGCAGCCCCGAGGGCGGCGGTGAGCAGTTCTTC. It is translated as CASSPEGGGEQFF.

The chain has TRBV5-1 and TRBJ2-1; 7 nucleotides align to TRBD2. The CDR3 is 16 residues long. The V and J ends lost 0 bases and 2 bases, in that order; junction bases with no gene match: 5. The germline CDR1 and CDR2 sequences are SGHRS and YFSETQ. The CDR3 coding sequence is TGCGCCAGCAGCTTGGCGCCACGGGGGGCCTACAATGAGCAGTTCTTC. Residues: CASSLAPRGAYNEQFF.

The chain is built from TRBV5-1 and TRBJ2-3, with 9 bases matching TRBD2. V lost 0 bases and J lost 2; bases outside the gene matches: 4. The CDR3 extends over 16 amino acids. CDR1 and CDR2 from the germline V gene are SGHRS and YFSETQ. The CDR3 DNA reads as TGCGCCAGCAGCTTGGTGCTAGCGGGATCCACAGATACGCAGTATTTT. Protein: CASSLVLAGSTDTQYF.

The V call is TRBV7-9, the J call TRBJ2-3; 8 nucleotides agree with TRBD2. This CDR3 comprises 16 residues. The germline V gene has CDR1 SEHNR and CDR2 FQNEAQ (reference sequence). The V gene end was trimmed by 3 bases and the J gene end by 5 bases; junction bases not matched to a gene: 10. The CDR3 DNA reads TGTGCCAGCAGCTTTCGGGCGGGGGGCTGGCAAGATACGCAGTATTTT. Its translation is CASSFRAGGWQDTQYF.

DNA of the CDR3: TGCAGCGCCGGACAAGGGGATCGACAGTACTTC. Protein sequence: CSAGQGDRQYF. The gene calls are TRBV29-1 and TRBJ2-7; the D gene is possibly TRBD1 (5 bases). Germline V gives CDR1 SQVTM, CDR2 ANQGSEA. V was pared by 7 bases and J by 10 bases, with 17 bases between. The CDR3 is 11 residues long.

The rearrangement links TRBV6-5 to TRBJ1-2, with 10 positions matching TRBD1. Germline V gives CDR1 MNHEY, CDR2 SVGAGI. This CDR3 spans 16 amino acids. Trimming took 4 bases from V and 3 from J; bases not matched to a gene: 8. The CDR3 region has the DNA TGTGCCAGCAGTTCCCCCGGGACAGGGGTTGACTATGGCTACACCTTC. Translation gives CASSSPGTGVDYGYTF.

V usage is TRBV25-1 and J usage is TRBJ2-7, with 11 nucleotides matching TRBD1. Germline-derived CDR1 and CDR2 are MGHDK and SYGVNS. The CDR3 is made up of 15 amino acids. The junction had 10 bases not matched to a gene; V was cut back by 6 bases and J by 6 bases. CDR3 residues: CASSGSGTGGREQYF. The CDR3 DNA reads TGTGCCAGCAGCGGTTCCGGGACAGGGGGACGCGAGCAGTACTTC.

The V gene is TRBV29-1, the J gene TRBJ2-1; 8 bases match TRBD2. CDR1 is SQVTM and CDR2 is ANQGSEA in the germline V gene. Unmatched junction bases numbered 9, after V lost 7 bases and J lost 1 base. The length of the CDR3 is 15 residues. Written as DNA, the CDR3 is TGCAGCGCAGCCCGGGGGGGCGGGTCCTACAATGAGCAGTTCTTC. Residues: CSAARGGGSYNEQFF.